Below are 21 T cell receptor beta chains sequenced from a single sample in a study of cytomegalovirus exposure and HLA in healthy donors. PCR was performed using 60 Vbeta and 13 Jbeta primers. This table comes from immunoSEQ multiplex PCR, and its TCRdb copy is limited to in-frame clones, with some not included. Counted here are around 110,000 clones, around 73% occurring once; the ten biggest clones make up roughly 8%. Sequenced: PBMCs. These receptors originate from a young man in good health and CMV-seronegative.

The chain carries TRBV7-9 and TRBJ2-3; D might be TRBD2 (6 bases). The CDR3 has 13 residues. Trimming removed 10 bases at V and 2 bases at J, with 13 bases between. CDR1 is SEHNR and CDR2 is FQNEAQ in the germline V gene (reference sequence). The CDR3 loop reads CAIGTHSTDTQYF. DNA of the CDR3: TGTGCCATCGGGACTCACTCCACAGATACGCAGTATTTT. Full variable domain (rest looked up from reference TRBV7-9 and TRBJ2-3): DTGVSQNPRHKITKRGQNVTFRCDPISEHNRLYWYRQTLGQGPEFLTYFQNEAQLEKSRLLSDRFSAERPKGSFSTLEIQRTEQGDSAMYLCAIGTHSTDTQYFGPGTRLTVL.

CDR3 loop: CASSAKDYTGELFF. The CDR3 DNA follows: TGTGCCAGCAGTGCTAAAGACTACACCGGGGAGCTGTTTTTT. The chain links TRBV6-1 to TRBJ2-2, with D unclear. The CDR3 extends over 14 amino acids. CDR1 is MNHNS and CDR2 is SASEGT in the germline V gene. The V end lost 4 bases, the J end lost 3 bases, and 9 bases lay between the germline ends.

This clone was counted between two and nine times. This chain joins TRBV6-1 and TRBJ1-1; TRBD1 matches at 8 bases. CDR1 MNHNS and CDR2 SASEGT come from the germline V gene. This CDR3 region has 15 residues. V lost 2 bases to trimming and J lost 4 bases; unmatched junction nucleotides: 6. This CDR3 is CASSEIQTGGTEAFF. In DNA, the CDR3 is TGTGCCAGCAGTGAAATACAAACAGGGGGCACTGAAGCTTTCTTT.

V and J are TRBV7-2 and TRBJ1-4; no definite D call. Germline V gene sequence: CDR1 SGHTA, CDR2 FQGNSA. The length of the CDR3 is 15 residues. Between the trimmed V and J ends, which lost 5 bases and 4 bases, there was a span of 14 bases. The CDR3 here is CASSPLGISNEKLFF. The CDR3 DNA reads TGTGCCAGCAGCCCCCTCGGGATCAGTAATGAAAAACTGTTTTTT.

This clone has only one observation. The CDR3 DNA is TGTGCCACCAGCAGAGACACAACCTACGAGCAGTACTTC. Its protein product is CATSRDTTYEQYF. The chain couples TRBV15 to TRBJ2-7; no clear D gene. Germline V gene data show CDR1 as LNHNV and CDR2 as YYDKDF (reference sequence). The CDR3 is 13 residues long. V was cut by 0 bases and J by 2 bases, with 5 bases left in between.

CDR3 region: CASSLRAGRPKAYEQYF. DNA of the CDR3: TGTGCCAGCAGCTTAAGAGCGGGAAGGCCCAAGGCCTACGAGCAGTACTTC. The rearrangement uses TRBV13 and TRBJ2-7; 7 bases align to TRBD2. This CDR3 contains 17 residues. CDR1 PRHDT and CDR2 FYEKMQ come from the germline V gene (reference sequence). The V segment lost 2 bases and the J segment 2 bases; nucleotides outside the gene matches: 12. Combining the CDR3 with reference TRBV13 and TRBJ2-7 gives the whole variable domain AAGVIQSPRHLIKEKRETATLKCYPIPRHDTVYWYQQGPGQDPQFLISFYEKMQSDKGSIPDRFSAQQFSDYHSELNMSSLELGDSALYFCASSLRAGRPKAYEQYFGPGTRLTVT.

The chain is built from TRBV6-5 and TRBJ2-1; D is undetermined. From germline, CDR1 is MNHEY and CDR2 SVGAGI. There are 15 residues in the CDR3. Between the trimmed V and J ends, which lost 6 bases and 0 bases, there was a span of 12 bases. The CDR3 is CASRQSEISYNEQFF. The CDR3 bases are TGTGCCAGCAGGCAAAGCGAGATCTCCTACAATGAGCAGTTCTTC.

The genes are TRBV28 and TRBJ2-7; TRBD1 is a possible D gene (6 bases). CDR3 length equals 16 residues. The germline CDR1 and CDR2 sequences are MDHEN and SYDVKM. V lost 5 bases to trimming and J lost 0 bases, with 17 bases between them. The CDR3 bases are TGTGCCAGCAGTCCACCCGATAAAGGGGGCTCCTACGAGCAGTACTTC. Its protein product is CASSPPDKGGSYEQYF.

The chain is built from TRBV30 and TRBJ2-5, with D unclear. In germline, CDR1 is GTSNPN, CDR2 SVGIG (reference sequence). The ends were cut back, 0 bases at V and 1 base at J, with 15 bases in the middle. The CDR3 totals 16 residues. The CDR3, as DNA: TGTGCCTGGAGTGTTCCCCCCCTGGCGGCCCAAGAGACCCAGTACTTC. The encoded protein is CAWSVPPLAAQETQYF.

This clone came up once. The chain uses TRBV5-1 and TRBJ2-1, with TRBD1 identical over 9 bases. Losses at the gene ends were 0 bases for V and 4 bases for J; bases not matched to a gene: 5. Germline V gene lookup returns CDR1 SGHRS and CDR2 YFSETQ. The CDR3 spans 16 residues. CDR3 nucleotide sequence: TGCGCCAGCAGCTTGGAAGCGGGACAGGGTTACAATGAGCAGTTCTTC. This encodes CASSLEAGQGYNEQFF.

The J gene is TRBJ2-7, the V gene TRBV9; 7 bases align to TRBD2. CDR1 is SGDLS, CDR2 YYNGEE, per germline. The CDR3 is made up of 15 amino acids. Trimming removed 0 bases from V and 4 bases from J; junction bases left unmatched: 7. CDR3 nucleotide sequence: TGTGCCAGCAGCGTAGGTGTCGGGGAGGGGTACGAGCAGTACTTC. Translating it yields CASSVGVGEGYEQYF. Filled out from reference TRBV9 and TRBJ2-7, the complete variable domain reads DSGVTQTPKHLITATGQRVTLRCSPRSGDLSVYWYQQSLDQGLQFLIQYYNGEERAKGNILERFSAQQFPDLHSELNLSSLELGDSALYFCASSVGVGEGYEQYFGPGTRLTVT.

This chain connects TRBV18 to TRBJ1-1; D perhaps matches TRBD1 (5 bases). Germline V gene lookup returns CDR1 KGHSH and CDR2 LQKENI. The CDR3 sequence is 17 residues long. Trimming took off 1 base at V and 1 base at J, with 16 bases between the two ends. The CDR3 protein is CASSPRISDTTNTEAFF. The DNA for the CDR3 is TGTGCCAGCTCACCACGGATCTCGGACACGACGAACACTGAAGCTTTCTTT.

The genes are TRBV29-1 and TRBJ2-5; D is unclear. Judging by the DNA end, TRBJ2-7 fits better; the J call may be wrong. CDR3 length: 12 residues. Germline lookup yields CDR1 SQVTM and CDR2 ANQGSEA. DNA for the CDR3: TGCAGCGGCGGCTCCAGCTCCTACGAGCAGTACTTC. Amino acid sequence: CSGGSSSYEQYF.

This rearrangement joins TRBV27 to TRBJ2-1; 8 bases line up with TRBD1. Trimming took 8 bases from V and 6 from J; bases not matched to a gene: 24. CDR1 is MNHEY, CDR2 SMNVEV, per germline (reference sequence). CDR3 length equals 19 residues. CDR3 sequence reads: CASSLGVTGALSPRNEQFF. The CDR3 DNA is TGTGCCAGCTCACTAGGGGTGACAGGGGCATTATCTCCCCGCAATGAGCAGTTCTTC.

The chain carries TRBV7-2 and TRBJ1-1, with TRBD1 as a possible D gene (6 bases). Trimming removed 6 bases from V and 1 base from J, with 12 bases in between. The CDR3 spans 14 residues. Germline V gives CDR1 SGHTA, CDR2 FQGNSA. The CDR3 spells CASSLWDKNTEAFF. Here the CDR3 DNA reads TGTGCCAGCAGTCTGTGGGACAAGAACACTGAAGCTTTCTTT.

The chain employs TRBV15 and TRBJ1-1, with a possible D match to TRBD1 (5 bases). Trimming cost V 1 base and J 0 bases, with 9 bases left between them. The germline gives CDR1 LNHNV, CDR2 YYDKDF (reference sequence). The CDR3 loop spans 15 amino acids. CDR3 protein: CATSRVGVMNTEAFF. The CDR3 DNA reads as TGTGCCACCAGCAGAGTAGGGGTTATGAACACTGAAGCTTTCTTT.

This clone has more than one count but fewer than ten. The chain recombines TRBV27 with TRBJ1-1; D call uncertain. The CDR3 is made up of 15 amino acids. Germline CDR1 reads MNHEY; CDR2 reads SMNVEV (reference sequence). V lost 3 bases and J 4 bases, leaving 15 bases between the germline ends. The CDR3 DNA is TGTGCCAGCAGTTTGAGCCGGCGGGGAGGCACTGAAGCTTTCTTT. It specifies CASSLSRRGGTEAFF.

This sequence joins TRBV5-1 and TRBJ2-3; the D gene is possibly TRBD2 (5 bases). Germline lookup yields CDR1 SGHRS and CDR2 YFSETQ. Trimming cost V 4 bases and J 6 bases, with 18 bases left between them. The CDR3 consists of 15 residues. The chain's CDR3 is CASSPSTILIDTQYF. The CDR3 bases are TGCGCCAGCAGCCCCTCGACTATCTTAATTGATACGCAGTATTTT. Complete variable domain (other parts from reference TRBV5-1 and TRBJ2-3): KAGVTQTPRYLIKTRGQQVTLSCSPISGHRSVSWYQQTPGQGLQFLFEYFSETQRNKGNFPGRFSGRQFSNSRSEMNVSTLELGDSALYLCASSPSTILIDTQYFGPGTRLTVL.

V and J are TRBV29-1 and TRBJ2-7; D is undetermined. Per germline, CDR1 SQVTM and CDR2 ANQGSEA. The CDR3 length is 15 residues. Trimming took 5 bases from V and 0 from J, leaving 17 bases between them. The CDR3 loop reads CSVSPAWSTSYEQYF. Written as DNA, the CDR3 is TGCAGCGTTAGCCCCGCTTGGTCAACCTCCTACGAGCAGTACTTC.

This chain joins TRBV5-1 and TRBJ2-5; tentatively, D is TRBD2 (7 bases). Germline CDR1 is SGHRS and CDR2 is YFSETQ. The V and J ends lost 4 bases and 2 bases respectively, with 15 bases between them. The CDR3 loop spans 15 amino acids. In DNA form, the CDR3 reads TGCGCCAGCAGCCCTTGGGGGGGGGCGCAAGAGACCCAGTACTTC. It yields the protein CASSPWGGAQETQYF.

This chain links TRBV15 with TRBJ2-7; D is ambiguous. The V gene's germline CDR1 is LNHNV and CDR2 YYDKDF (reference sequence). The CDR3 runs 14 residues. Deletions cut 1 base from V and 1 base from J, with 8 bases between. The CDR3 region is CATSRAPVSYEQYF. Here the CDR3 DNA reads TGTGCCACCAGCAGAGCGCCGGTTTCCTACGAGCAGTACTTC.